Following are 19 T cell receptor beta chains from one sample sequenced in a study of blood T cell repertoires in COVID-19. Sequenced by immunoSEQ multiplex PCR; TCRdb stores in-frame clones only, minus some. The table has a few hundred thousand clones, about 86% seen once. Sequenced sample: peripheral blood. The receptors come from a woman aged 55-70 years with acute or convalescent COVID-19.

The chain has TRBV15 and TRBJ1-2; no clear D gene. Germline V lookup: CDR1 LNHNV, CDR2 YYDKDF (reference sequence). The V gene lost 8 bases and the J gene lost 5 bases, with 18 bases spanning the gap. The length of the CDR3 is 14 residues. CDR3 amino acids: CATGAGARGYGYTF. CDR3 coding DNA: TGTGCCACCGGCGCGGGAGCGCGTGGGTATGGCTACACCTTC.

This clone was detected only once. The rearrangement links TRBV11-1 to TRBJ2-2; 8 bases align to TRBD1. V was clipped by 1 base and J by 1 base; unmatched bases: 2. Germline lookup yields CDR1 SGHAT and CDR2 FQDESV (reference sequence). This CDR3 has 16 amino acids. The CDR3 is CASSLDGTGNTGELFF. In DNA, the CDR3 is TGTGCCAGCAGCTTAGATGGGACAGGGAACACCGGGGAGCTGTTTTTT.

The chain couples TRBV19 to TRBJ1-1; 7 nucleotides align to TRBD1. CDR1 and CDR2 from the germline V gene are LNHDA and SQIVND (reference sequence). This CDR3 has 13 amino acids. After removal of 6 bases from V and 6 bases from J, the junction contained 7 bases not matched to a gene. In DNA form, the CDR3 reads TGTGCCAGTAGGAAAGACAGGGCGTCTGAAGCTTTCTTT. It yields the protein CASRKDRASEAFF.

The chain joins TRBV9 to TRBJ1-1, with D tentatively TRBD1 (5 bases). The CDR3 extends over 14 amino acids. Looked up from germline, CDR1 is SGDLS and CDR2 is YYNGEE. V lost 2 bases and J 1 base, leaving 9 bases between the germline ends. CDR3 sequence: CASSVTGANTEAFF. As DNA, the CDR3 is TGTGCCAGCAGCGTCACAGGAGCGAACACTGAAGCTTTCTTT.

This chain joins TRBV5-4 and TRBJ1-2, with 11 bases identical to TRBD1. The CDR3 is 15 amino acids. Germline CDR1 is SGHNT and CDR2 is YYREEE (reference sequence). Trimming cost V 0 bases and J 3 bases; bases outside gene matches: 1. The chain's CDR3 is CASSLGTGGDYGYTF. The CDR3 DNA reads TGTGCCAGCAGCTTGGGGACAGGGGGCGACTATGGCTACACCTTC.

The chain carries TRBV7-2 and TRBJ2-2; 15 bases match TRBD2. The CDR3 contains 21 residues. Germline V lookup: CDR1 SGHTA, CDR2 FQGNSA. V was clipped by 0 bases and J by 5 bases; unmatched bases: 13. In DNA form, the CDR3 reads TGTGCCAGCAGCTTAGCGGCCCCAGGACTAGCGGGGGGGTCGAGGACCGGGGAGCTGTTTTTT. Protein product: CASSLAAPGLAGGSRTGELFF.

This clone has only one observation. The chain recombines TRBV7-9 with TRBJ2-1; D is unresolved. This CDR3 is built from 15 residues. CDR1 is SEHNR, CDR2 FQNEAQ, per germline (reference sequence). Trimming took off 0 bases at V and 7 bases at J, with 13 bases between the two ends. CDR3 residues: CASSLASPDWNEQFF. The CDR3 coding sequence is TGTGCCAGCAGCTTAGCGTCTCCTGACTGGAATGAGCAGTTCTTC. Complete variable domain (other parts from reference TRBV7-9 and TRBJ2-1): DTGVSQNPRHKITKRGQNVTFRCDPISEHNRLYWYRQTLGQGPEFLTYFQNEAQLEKSRLLSDRFSAERPKGSFSTLEIQRTEQGDSAMYLCASSLASPDWNEQFFGPGTRLTVL.

The CDR3 here is CASSLLPVNYGYTF. As DNA, the CDR3 is TGTGCCAGCAGCTTACTCCCGGTTAACTATGGCTACACCTTC. J is TRBJ1-2 and V is TRBV6-5; D is ambiguous. V was clipped by 6 bases and J by 1 base, with 12 bases between them. The germline V gene has CDR1 MNHEY and CDR2 SVGAGI. This CDR3 spans 14 amino acids.

This clone was recorded once. This chain links TRBV5-5 with TRBJ2-3, with 11 bases matching TRBD1. Trimming took 4 bases from V and 4 from J; bases not matched to a gene: 8. CDR3 length: 16 amino acids. Germline CDR1 and CDR2: SGHKS and YYEKEE (reference sequence). CDR3 amino acids: CASSPAGQGGPDTQYF. CDR3 nucleotide sequence: TGTGCCAGCAGCCCTGCGGGACAGGGGGGACCAGATACGCAGTATTTT. The complete variable domain, with remaining parts taken from reference TRBV5-5 and TRBJ2-3, reads DAGVTQSPTHLIKTRGQQVTLRCSPISGHKSVSWYQQVLGQGPQFIFQYYEKEERGRGNFPDRFSARQFPNYSSELNVNALLLGDSALYLCASSPAGQGGPDTQYFGPGTRLTVL.

The chain joins TRBV11-2 to TRBJ2-5; 8 bases agree with TRBD2. The germline CDR1 and CDR2 sequences are SGHAT and FQNNGV. The CDR3 has 16 residues. V shed 5 bases and J 4 bases; nucleotides not matched to a gene: 12. The CDR3 is CASSPRTGGAGETQYF. The CDR3, as DNA: TGTGCCAGCAGCCCGCGGACGGGGGGGGCGGGAGAGACCCAGTACTTC.

The rearrangement joins TRBV12-3 or TRBV12-4 to TRBJ1-1; weak D call: TRBD1 (5 bases). CDR3 length: 12 amino acids. V lost 7 bases, J lost 5 bases, and 11 bases lay in between. DNA of the CDR3: TGTGCCAGCACAGCAGGGCCGACTGAAGCTTTCTTT. Translated, it gives CASTAGPTEAFF.

The CDR3 nucleotides read TGTGCCAGCAGCTTAGCGCGGGGGGGCGGCGGGGAGCTGTTTTTT. This translates into CASSLARGGGGELFF. The V gene is TRBV3-1 (or the pseudogene TRBV3-2), the J gene TRBJ2-2, with 9 bases identical to TRBD2. In germline, CDR1 is LGHDT, CDR2 YNNKEL (reference sequence). V trimming: 5 bases; J trimming: 7 bases; junction bases outside the gene matches: 8. The CDR3 runs to 15 residues.

This chain links TRBV4-2 with TRBJ1-2; TRBD1 might be the D (5 bases). Trimming shortened V by 1 base and J by 11 bases, and 17 bases separated the two germline ends. The CDR3 length is 14 residues. Germline values: CDR1 LGHNA, CDR2 YNFKEQ. The CDR3 DNA reads TGTGCCAGCAGCCAAGTTGTCCAGGGAATGGATTACACCTTC. Amino acid sequence: CASSQVVQGMDYTF.

The chain has TRBV3-1 (or the pseudogene TRBV3-2) and TRBJ1-1; D remains ambiguous. V lost 0 bases and J 8 bases, leaving 19 bases between the germline ends. The CDR3 loop spans 16 amino acids. CDR1 is LGHDT, CDR2 YNNKEL, per germline (reference sequence). CDR3 DNA: TGTGCCAGCAGCCAAGATTCTAATCTTGAGGTGGCCGAAGCTTTCTTT. Residues: CASSQDSNLEVAEAFF.

The CDR3 DNA is TGTGCCAGCAGTGAATTTTCTACTAATGAAAAACTGTTTTTT. This sequence encodes CASSEFSTNEKLFF. The rearrangement links TRBV2 to TRBJ1-4, with no clear D. The CDR3 runs 14 residues. From germline, CDR1 is SNHLY and CDR2 FYNNEI. The V end was cut by 2 bases, the J end by 2 bases, with 6 bases between.

The chain recombines TRBV15 with TRBJ1-2; D unclear. The CDR3 covers 12 residues. The germline CDR1 and CDR2 sequences are LNHNV and YYDKDF (reference sequence). V lost 0 bases to trimming and J lost 8 bases, with 7 bases between them. CDR3 protein: CATSRDGGGYTF. For the CDR3, the DNA is TGTGCCACCAGCAGAGATGGAGGGGGCTACACCTTC.

The chain uses TRBV5-1 and TRBJ2-5, with 16 bases matching TRBD2. Germline V lookup: CDR1 SGHRS, CDR2 YFSETQ. V shed 4 bases, J shed 4 bases, and the junction held 7 bases outside the gene matches. The CDR3 is made up of 17 amino acids. The CDR3 sequence: CASSPGTSGGAGETQYF. The DNA of the CDR3 is TGCGCCAGCAGCCCCGGGACTAGCGGGGGGGCGGGAGAGACCCAGTACTTC.

The rearrangement joins TRBV5-1 to TRBJ2-7, with D possibly TRBD1 on 6 matching bases. The CDR3 length is 14 residues. V was cut by 2 bases and J by 4 bases, with 13 bases left in between. CDR1 is SGHRS, CDR2 YFSETQ, per germline. The CDR3 bases are TGCGCCAGCAGCTTACAGGGTGGCTCGTACGAGCAGTACTTC. Translated, it gives CASSLQGGSYEQYF.

V usage is TRBV6-5 and J usage is TRBJ1-2; the D gene is possibly TRBD1 (6 bases). Germline V lookup: CDR1 MNHEY, CDR2 SVGAGI. The V end lost 4 bases, the J end lost 3 bases, and 12 bases lay between the germline ends. This CDR3 is built from 14 residues. CDR3 in DNA: TGTGCCAGCAGTTCCGGACAGAGGTACTATGGCTACACCTTC. Its translation: CASSSGQRYYGYTF.